This T cell receptor beta chain stems from a study of blood T cells in healthy people across ages. General study findings and limits: A roughly linear fall in TCR beta diversity per million T cells was seen with increasing age.

A second 7 to 11 cycle PCR used barcoded and J-beta primers. MiXCR, run by TCRdb on the 5' RACE reads, gives a single entry per CDR3 protein. The sample includes 1.4 million or so distinct CDR3 sequences, 35% to 45% seen only once; the top ten take roughly 3.7%. Germline loops: CDR1 SGHTA, CDR2 FQGNSA. The CDR3 is 14 residues long. V was clipped by 1 base and J by 4 bases, with 10 bases between them. There are a few counts of this clonotype. Its antigen is still unknown. Every participating donor contributed 8.5 to 10 milliliters of peripheral blood through a draw. Isolated PBMCs totaled at least 6 million in each sample. With each sample, at least 5.5 micrograms of total RNA were extracted.

The sequence came from a woman aged 18-29 years in good health. The chain joins TRBV7-2 to TRBJ1-2; a possible D gene is TRBD1 (6 bases). The sequenced sample was blood. The CDR3 region has the DNA TGTGCCAGCAGCTTAGGGGGGCTGAGCTATGGCTACACCTTC. It specifies CASSLGGLSYGYTF. The variable domain in full, completed from reference TRBV7-2 and TRBJ1-2, reads GAGVSQSPSNKVTEKGKDVELRCDPISGHTALYWYRQSLGQGLEFLIYFQGNSAPDKSGLPSDRFSAERTGGSVSTLTIQRTQQEDSAVYLCASSLGGLSYGYTFGSGTRLTVV.